Described below is a single T cell receptor beta chain sequence and its context. Trimming removed 3 bases from V and 4 bases from J, with 10 bases in between. This CDR3 is built from 14 residues. The germline V gene has CDR1 SGHAT and CDR2 FQNNGV. This sample was taken from a study of blood T cell repertoires in COVID-19. Only in-frame clones appear in the TCRdb table, and some are missing; sequencing was by immunoSEQ multiplex PCR. Of about 140,000 clones detected, roughly 85% appear once; the ten largest clones hold roughly 2.9%. The rearrangement links TRBV11-2 to TRBJ2-1; a weak D match, TRBD2 (6 bases). This receptor was taken from a man between 50 and 59 years old with acute or convalescent COVID-19. Sequencing input: peripheral blood. CDR3 nucleotide sequence: TGTGCCAGCAGCTTGCTAGCGCCTTACAATGAGCAGTTCTTC. It translates to CASSLLAPYNEQFF.